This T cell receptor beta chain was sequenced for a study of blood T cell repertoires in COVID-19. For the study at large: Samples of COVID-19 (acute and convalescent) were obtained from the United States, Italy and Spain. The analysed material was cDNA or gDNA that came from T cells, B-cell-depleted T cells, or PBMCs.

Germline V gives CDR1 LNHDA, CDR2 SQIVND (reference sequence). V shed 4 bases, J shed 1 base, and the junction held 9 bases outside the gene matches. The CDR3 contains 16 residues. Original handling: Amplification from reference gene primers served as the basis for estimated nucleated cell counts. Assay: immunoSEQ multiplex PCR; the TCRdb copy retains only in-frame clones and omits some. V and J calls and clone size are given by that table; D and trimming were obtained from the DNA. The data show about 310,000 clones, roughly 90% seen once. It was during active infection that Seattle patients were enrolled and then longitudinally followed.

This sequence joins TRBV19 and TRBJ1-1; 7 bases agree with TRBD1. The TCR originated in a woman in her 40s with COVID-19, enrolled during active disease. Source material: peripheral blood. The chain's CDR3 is CASSREGGRRNTEAFF. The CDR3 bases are TGTGCCAGTAGTAGAGAAGGGGGCAGGCGGAACACTGAAGCTTTCTTT.